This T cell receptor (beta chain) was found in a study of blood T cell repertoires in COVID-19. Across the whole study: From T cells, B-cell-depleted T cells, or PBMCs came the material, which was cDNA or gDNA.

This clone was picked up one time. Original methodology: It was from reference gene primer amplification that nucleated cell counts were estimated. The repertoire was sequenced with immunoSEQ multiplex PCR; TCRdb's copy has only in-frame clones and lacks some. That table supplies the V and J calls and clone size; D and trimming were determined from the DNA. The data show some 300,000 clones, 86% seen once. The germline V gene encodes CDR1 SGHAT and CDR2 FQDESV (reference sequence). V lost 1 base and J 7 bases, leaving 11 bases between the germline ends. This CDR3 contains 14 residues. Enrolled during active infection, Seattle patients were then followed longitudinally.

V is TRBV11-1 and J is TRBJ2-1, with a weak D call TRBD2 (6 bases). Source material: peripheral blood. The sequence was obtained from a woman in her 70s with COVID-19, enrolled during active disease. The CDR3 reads CASSLDWGENEQFF. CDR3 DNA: TGTGCCAGCAGCTTAGATTGGGGGGAGAATGAGCAGTTCTTC.